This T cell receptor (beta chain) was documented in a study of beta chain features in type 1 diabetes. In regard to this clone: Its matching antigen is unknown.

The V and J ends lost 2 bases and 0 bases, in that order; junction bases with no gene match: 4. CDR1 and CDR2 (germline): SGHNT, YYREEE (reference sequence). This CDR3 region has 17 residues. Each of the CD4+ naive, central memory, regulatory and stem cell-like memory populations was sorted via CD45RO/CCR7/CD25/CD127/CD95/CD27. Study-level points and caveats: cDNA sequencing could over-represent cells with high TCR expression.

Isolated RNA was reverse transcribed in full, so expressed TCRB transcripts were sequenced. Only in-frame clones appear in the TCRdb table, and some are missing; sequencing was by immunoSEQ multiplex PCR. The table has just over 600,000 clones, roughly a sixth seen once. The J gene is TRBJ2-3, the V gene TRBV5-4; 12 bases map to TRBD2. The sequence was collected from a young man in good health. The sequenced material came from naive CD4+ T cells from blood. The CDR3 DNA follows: TGTGCCAGCAGCTTCCGACTAGCGGGGGCTAGCACAGATACGCAGTATTTT. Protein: CASSFRLAGASTDTQYF.